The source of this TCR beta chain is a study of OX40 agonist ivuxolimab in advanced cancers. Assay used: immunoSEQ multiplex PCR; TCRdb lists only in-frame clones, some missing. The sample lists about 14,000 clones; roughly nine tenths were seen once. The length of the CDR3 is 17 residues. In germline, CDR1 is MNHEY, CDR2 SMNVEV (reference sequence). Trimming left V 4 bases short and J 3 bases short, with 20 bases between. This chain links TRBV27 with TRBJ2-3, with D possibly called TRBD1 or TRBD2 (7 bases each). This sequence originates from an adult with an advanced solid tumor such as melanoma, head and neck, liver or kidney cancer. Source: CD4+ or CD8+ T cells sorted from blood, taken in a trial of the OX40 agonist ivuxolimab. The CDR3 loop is CASSYYTRGGETDTQYF. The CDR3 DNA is TGTGCCAGCAGTTACTACACCAGGGGGGGGGAAACAGATACGCAGTATTTT.